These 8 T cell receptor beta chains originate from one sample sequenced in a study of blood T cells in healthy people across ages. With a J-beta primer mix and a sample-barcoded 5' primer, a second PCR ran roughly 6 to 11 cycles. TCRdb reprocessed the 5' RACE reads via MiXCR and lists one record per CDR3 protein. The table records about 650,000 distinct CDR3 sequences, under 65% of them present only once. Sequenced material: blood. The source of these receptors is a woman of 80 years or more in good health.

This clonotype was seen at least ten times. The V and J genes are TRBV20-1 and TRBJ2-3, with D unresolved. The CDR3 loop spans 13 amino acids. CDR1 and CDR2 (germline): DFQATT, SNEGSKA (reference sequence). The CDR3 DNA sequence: TGCTCAACGAGGCAACAGAGCACAGATACGCAGTATTTT. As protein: CSTRQQSTDTQYF.

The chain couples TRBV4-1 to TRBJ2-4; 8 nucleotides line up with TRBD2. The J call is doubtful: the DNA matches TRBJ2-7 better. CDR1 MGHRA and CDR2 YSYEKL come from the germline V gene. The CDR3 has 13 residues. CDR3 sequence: CASSLGGEGEQYF. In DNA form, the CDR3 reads TGCGCCAGCAGCCTCGGGGGGGAAGGCGAGCAGTACTTC.

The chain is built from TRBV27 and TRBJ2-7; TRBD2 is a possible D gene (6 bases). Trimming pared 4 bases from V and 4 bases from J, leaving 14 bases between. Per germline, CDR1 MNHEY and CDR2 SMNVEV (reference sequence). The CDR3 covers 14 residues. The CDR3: CASSSRLEAYEQYF. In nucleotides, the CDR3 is TGTGCCAGCAGTTCACGACTAGAGGCGTACGAGCAGTACTTC.

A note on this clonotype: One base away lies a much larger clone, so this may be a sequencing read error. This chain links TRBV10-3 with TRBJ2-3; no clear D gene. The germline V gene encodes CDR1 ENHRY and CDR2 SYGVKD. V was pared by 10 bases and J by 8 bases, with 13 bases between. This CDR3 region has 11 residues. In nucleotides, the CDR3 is TGTGCCAGCAGCCAGACGTCTACGCAGTATTTT. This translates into CASSQTSTQYF.

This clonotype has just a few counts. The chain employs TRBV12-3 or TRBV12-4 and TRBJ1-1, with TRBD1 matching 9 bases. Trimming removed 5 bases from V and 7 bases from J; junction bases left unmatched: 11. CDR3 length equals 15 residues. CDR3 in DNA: TGTGCCAGCAGTCACAGGGGGCGCTTGGAAAGTGAAGCTTTCTTT. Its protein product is CASSHRGRLESEAFF.

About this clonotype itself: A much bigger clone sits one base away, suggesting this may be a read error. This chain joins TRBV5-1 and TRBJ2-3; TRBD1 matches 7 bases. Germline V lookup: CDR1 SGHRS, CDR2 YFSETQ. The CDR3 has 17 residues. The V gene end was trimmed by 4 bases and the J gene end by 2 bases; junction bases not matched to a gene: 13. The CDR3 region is CASSLSTGMSTTDTQYF. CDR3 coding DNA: TGCGCCAGCAGCCTCTCGACAGGGATGAGTACCACAGATACGCAGTATTTT.

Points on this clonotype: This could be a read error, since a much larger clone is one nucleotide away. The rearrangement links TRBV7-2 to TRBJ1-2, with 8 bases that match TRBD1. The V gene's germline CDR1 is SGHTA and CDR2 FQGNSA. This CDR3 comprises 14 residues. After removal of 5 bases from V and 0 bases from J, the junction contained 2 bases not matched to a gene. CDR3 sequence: CASSQDRANYGYTF. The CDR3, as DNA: TGTGCCAGCAGCCAGGACAGGGCTAACTATGGCTACACCTTC.

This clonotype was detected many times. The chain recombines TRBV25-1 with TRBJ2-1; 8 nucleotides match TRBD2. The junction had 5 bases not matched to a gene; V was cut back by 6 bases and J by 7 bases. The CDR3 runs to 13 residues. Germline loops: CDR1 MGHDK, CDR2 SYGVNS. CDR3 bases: TGTGCCAGCAGCGGACTAGCTTGGAATGAGCAGTTCTTC. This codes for CASSGLAWNEQFF.